This T cell receptor (beta chain) was recovered during a study of PD-L1 blockade in urothelial cancer. Study-level results: When pretreatment blood TCR clonality was below the median, it predicted better survival.

The authors spiked synthetic TCR analog templates into each PCR. Sequenced by immunoSEQ multiplex PCR; TCRdb stores in-frame clones only, minus some. Among some 48,000 clones listed, 70% to 90% were seen once. Trimming stripped 0 bases from V and 2 bases from J, with 13 bases between. This CDR3 spans 16 amino acids. Germline V gene data show CDR1 as GTSNPN and CDR2 as SVGIG (reference sequence). The time point was: peripheral blood 6 weeks after treatment start. Regarding this clone: Its target is unknown.

The chain carries TRBV30 and TRBJ1-4, with D perhaps TRBD1 (6 bases). This sequence was found in a man in his 60s with urothelial cancer. The sequencing here drew on PBMCs, taken around atezolizumab (anti-PD-L1) treatment. The CDR3 DNA reads TGTGCCTGGAGTGTAATTGGGGGCTCTACTAATGAAAAACTGTTTTTT. As protein: CAWSVIGGSTNEKLFF.